The present TCR beta chain was sequenced within a study of blood T cells in healthy people across ages. Study-wide results and limits: Long-lived donors exceeded aged donors in naive CD4+ cells and diversity.

This clonotype was counted once. Its antigen is unidentified. The junction does not match germline at one end; this may be a read error. Germline CDR1 and CDR2: SEHNR and FQNEAQ (reference sequence). This CDR3 has 14 residues. The second PCR ran 7 to 11 cycles with a sample-barcoded 5' primer and J-beta primers. From the 5' RACE reads, TCRdb called clonotypes with MiXCR, one entry per CDR3 protein. The sample carries about 1,400,000 distinct CDR3 sequences, roughly 40% recorded once. The genes are TRBV7-9 and TRBJ2-1; D uncertain. The sequenced sample consisted of blood. This sequence was found in a woman aged 18-29 years in good health. The CDR3 here is CANSPRYGSNEQFF. The CDR3 nucleotides read TGTGCCAACAGCCCTCGGTATGGCAGCAATGAGCAGTTCTTC. The entire variable domain, with the rest obtained from reference TRBV7-9 and TRBJ2-1, is as follows: DTGVSQNPRHKITKRGQNVTFRCDPISEHNRLYWYRQTLGQGPEFLTYFQNEAQLEKSRLLSDRFSAERPKGSFSTLEIQRTEQGDSAMYLCANSPRYGSNEQFFGPGTRLTVL.